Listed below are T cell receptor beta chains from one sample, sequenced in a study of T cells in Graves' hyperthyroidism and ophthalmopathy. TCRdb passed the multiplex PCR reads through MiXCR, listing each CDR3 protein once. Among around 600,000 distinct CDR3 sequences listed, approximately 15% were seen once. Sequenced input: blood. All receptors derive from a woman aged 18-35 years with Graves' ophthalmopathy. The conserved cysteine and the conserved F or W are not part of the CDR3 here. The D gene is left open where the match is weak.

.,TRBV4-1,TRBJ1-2,ASSQEAGVDGYT
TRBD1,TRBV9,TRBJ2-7,ASSQAGGREQY
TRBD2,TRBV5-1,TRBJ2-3,ASSLAWEGTDTQY
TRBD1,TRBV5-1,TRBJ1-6,ASSSPTGNYYNSPLH
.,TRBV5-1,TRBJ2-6,ASSLGQPSGANALT
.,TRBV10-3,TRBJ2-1,AISDPTSSSSYNEQF
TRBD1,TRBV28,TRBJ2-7,ASRGQGAYEQY
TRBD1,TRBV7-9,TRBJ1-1,ASSAQGAGSTEAF
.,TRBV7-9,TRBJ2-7,ASSHVGRDIRSYEQY
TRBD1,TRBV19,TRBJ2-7,ASSTPGTGAYEQY
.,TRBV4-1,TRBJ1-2,ASSQGGGRRKDGYT
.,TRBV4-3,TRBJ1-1,ASTGVDTEAF
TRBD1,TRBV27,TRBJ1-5,ASKSGGGNQPQH
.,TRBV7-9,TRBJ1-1,ASSPEFEAF
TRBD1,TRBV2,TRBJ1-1,ASSGDRFTTEAF
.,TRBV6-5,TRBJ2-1,ASSYREGLGEQF
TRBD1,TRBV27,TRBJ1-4,ASSFGQGREKLF
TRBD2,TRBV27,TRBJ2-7,ASSLTSGASYEQY
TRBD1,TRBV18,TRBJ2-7,ASSPPNYGQGAYEQY
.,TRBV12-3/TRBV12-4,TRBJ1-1,ASSFTGNTEAF
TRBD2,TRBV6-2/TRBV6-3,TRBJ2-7,ASSYSGTSGSWYEQY
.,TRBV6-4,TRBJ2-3,ASSDRGASTDTQY
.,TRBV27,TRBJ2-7,ASSFSGREQY
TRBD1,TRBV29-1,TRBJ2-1,SGNYRGGEQF
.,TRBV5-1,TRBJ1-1,ASSLIRNGYTEAF
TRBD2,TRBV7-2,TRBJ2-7,ASSQVGSTSGMPYEQY
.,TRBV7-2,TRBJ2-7,ASSLEWSEQY
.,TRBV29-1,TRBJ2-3,SAPGKLTDTHY
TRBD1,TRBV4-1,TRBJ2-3,ASSRGQGTSTDTQY
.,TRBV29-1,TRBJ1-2,SVGVERYGYT
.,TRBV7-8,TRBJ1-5,ASSLGVAQPQH
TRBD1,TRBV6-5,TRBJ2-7,ASSYLGTGGSYEQY
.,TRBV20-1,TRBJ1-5,SASNTGLSQPQH
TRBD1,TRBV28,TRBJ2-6,ASSTPGTGPDPGANVLT
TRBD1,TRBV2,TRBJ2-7,ASSESSGGRVEQY
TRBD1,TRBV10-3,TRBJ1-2,AIRPGGWNYGYT
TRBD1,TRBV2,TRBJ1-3,ASRKDRSGNTIY
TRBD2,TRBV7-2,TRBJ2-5,ASNSGRVGETQY
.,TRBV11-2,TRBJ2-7,ASSPRHGYEQY
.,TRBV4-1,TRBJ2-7,ASSQDRKERARYYEQY
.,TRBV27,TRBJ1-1,ASSLFPGVGAEAF
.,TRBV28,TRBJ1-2,ASSPAGRYGYT
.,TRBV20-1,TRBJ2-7,SARVWALSSYEQY
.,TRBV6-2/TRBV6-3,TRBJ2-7,ASGQELRGY
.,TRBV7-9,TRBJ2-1,ASSLGSGRNNEQF
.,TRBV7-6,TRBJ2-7,ASTEGGSYEQY
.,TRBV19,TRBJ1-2,ASSIGQALNYGYT
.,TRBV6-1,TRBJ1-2,ASSEKAAGTQNYGYT
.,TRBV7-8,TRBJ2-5,ASSLLKIQETQY
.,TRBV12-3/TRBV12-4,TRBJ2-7,ASSLTNYKQY
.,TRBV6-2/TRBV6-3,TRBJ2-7,ASRNPRGYEQY
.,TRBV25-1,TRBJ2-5,ASSHRDFGETHY
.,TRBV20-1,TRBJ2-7,SARNQGGEQY
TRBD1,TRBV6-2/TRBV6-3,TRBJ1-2,ASSYSGTGTVWGYGYT
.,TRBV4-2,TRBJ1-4,ASSQTRTAHRTNEKLF
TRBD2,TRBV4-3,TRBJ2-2,ASSQDLLLAGVITNTGELF
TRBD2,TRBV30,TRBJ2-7,ACLGRGKFEQY
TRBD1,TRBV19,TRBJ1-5,ASSQGGGNQPQH
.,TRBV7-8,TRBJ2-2,ASSDELGLTGELF
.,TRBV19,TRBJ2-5,ASTSSLHRGGETQY